One sample yielded the 3 T cell receptor beta chains listed below, sequenced in a study of identical twins. TCRdb passed the 5' RACE reads through MiXCR, listing each CDR3 protein once. The sample carries roughly 770,000 distinct CDR3 sequences, approximately 18% recorded once. These same records also appear under a second study, on T cells expressing NK-cell markers.

Sequencing was carried out using PBMCs. The receptors here all came from a woman younger than 35 in good health.

This rearrangement joins TRBV5-1 to TRBJ2-2; D remains ambiguous. Trimming removed 4 bases from V and 5 bases from J, with 6 bases in between. The CDR3 length is 12 residues. The germline V gene encodes CDR1 SGHRS and CDR2 YFSETQ. The CDR3 region is CASSAGTGELFF. For the CDR3, the DNA is TGCGCCAGCAGCGCCGGAACCGGGGAGCTGTTTTTT.

This clonotype was detected a few times. The chain joins TRBV6-2 or TRBV6-3 to TRBJ2-1; TRBD1 aligns across 8 bases. Germline V CDR1 and CDR2: MNHEY, SVGEGT. This CDR3 is built from 13 residues. V was pared by 6 bases and J by 4 bases, with 2 bases of the junction left unmatched. The CDR3 nucleotides read TGTGCCAGCAGGCAGGGGGCATACAATGAGCAGTTCTTC. Translating gives CASRQGAYNEQFF.

This chain joins TRBV7-9 and TRBJ2-2, with TRBD2 matching 7 bases. The CDR3 is made up of 16 amino acids. The V gene's germline CDR1 is SEHNR and CDR2 FQNEAQ (reference sequence). The junction had 8 bases not matched to a gene; V was cut back by 5 bases and J by 2 bases. The CDR3 DNA is TGTGCCAGCAGCCTTCCCAGCGGGGTAAACACCGGGGAGCTGTTTTTT. It yields the protein CASSLPSGVNTGELFF.